This T cell receptor beta chain was observed in a study of T cell responses to AZD1222 COVID-19 vaccine. Study-level results: Spike-specific TCR breadth rose after two AZD1222 doses, and depth rose as well. Clonal diversity was possibly underestimated, and white British individuals and females predominated among donors. Vaccine-related CD4 TCRs covered spike, predominating at 160-218 and 743-854.

Between the trimmed V and J ends, which lost 8 bases and 4 bases, there was a span of 14 bases. The CDR3 sequence is 13 residues long. The germline V gene has CDR1 ENHRY and CDR2 SYGVKD. Measured with immunoSEQ multiplex PCR; TCRdb has only the in-frame clones, and not every one. The data hold approximately 190,000 clones, with around 86% observed a single time. Remarks on this clone: Its antigen is not identified.

The material sequenced was peripheral blood, taken on day 0 of MenACWY control vaccination. The TCR comes from an adult in good health. The chain couples TRBV10-3 to TRBJ1-2, with a tentative D call TRBD1 (6 bases). In DNA, the CDR3 is TGTGCCATCTACAGGGAGGGACTCTATGGCTACACCTTC. Its protein product is CAIYREGLYGYTF.